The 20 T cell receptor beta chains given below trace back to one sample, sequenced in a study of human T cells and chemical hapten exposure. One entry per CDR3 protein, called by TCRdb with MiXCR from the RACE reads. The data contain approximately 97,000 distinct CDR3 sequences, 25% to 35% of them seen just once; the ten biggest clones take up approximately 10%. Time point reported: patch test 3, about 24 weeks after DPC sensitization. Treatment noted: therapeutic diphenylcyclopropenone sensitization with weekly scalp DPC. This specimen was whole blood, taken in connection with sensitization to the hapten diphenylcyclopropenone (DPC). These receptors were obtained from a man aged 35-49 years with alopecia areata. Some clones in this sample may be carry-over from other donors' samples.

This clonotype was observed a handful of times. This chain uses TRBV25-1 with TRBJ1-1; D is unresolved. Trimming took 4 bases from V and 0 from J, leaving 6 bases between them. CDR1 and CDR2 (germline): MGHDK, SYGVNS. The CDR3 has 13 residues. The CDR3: CASSATLNTEAFF. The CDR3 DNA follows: TGTGCCAGCAGTGCGACACTGAACACTGAAGCTTTCTTT.

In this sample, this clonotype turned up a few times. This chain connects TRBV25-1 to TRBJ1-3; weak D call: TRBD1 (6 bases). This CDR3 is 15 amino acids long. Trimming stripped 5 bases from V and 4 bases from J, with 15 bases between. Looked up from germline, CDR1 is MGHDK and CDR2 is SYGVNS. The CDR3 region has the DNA TGTGCCAGCAGTAAGAGTGGGGGCCTCGGAAACACCATATATTTT. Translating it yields CASSKSGGLGNTIYF.

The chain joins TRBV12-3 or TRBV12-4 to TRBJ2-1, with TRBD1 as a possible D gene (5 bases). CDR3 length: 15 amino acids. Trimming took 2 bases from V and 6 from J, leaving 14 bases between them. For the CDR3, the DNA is TGTGCCAGCAGTTTAAGTTCAAGGGGCCCCAATGAGCAGTTCTTC. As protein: CASSLSSRGPNEQFF.

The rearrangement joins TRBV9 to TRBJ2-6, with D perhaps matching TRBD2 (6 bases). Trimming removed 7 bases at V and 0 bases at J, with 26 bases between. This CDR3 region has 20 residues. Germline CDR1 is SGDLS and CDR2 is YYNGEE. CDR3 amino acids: CASGGVTTAILISGANVLTF. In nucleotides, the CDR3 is TGTGCCAGCGGAGGGGTTACGACAGCCATCCTAATCTCTGGGGCCAACGTCCTGACTTTC. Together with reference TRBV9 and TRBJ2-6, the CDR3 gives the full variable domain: DSGVTQTPKHLITATGQRVTLRCSPRSGDLSVYWYQQSLDQGLQFLIQYYNGEERAKGNILERFSAQQFPDLHSELNLSSLELGDSALYFCASGGVTTAILISGANVLTFGAGSRLTVL.

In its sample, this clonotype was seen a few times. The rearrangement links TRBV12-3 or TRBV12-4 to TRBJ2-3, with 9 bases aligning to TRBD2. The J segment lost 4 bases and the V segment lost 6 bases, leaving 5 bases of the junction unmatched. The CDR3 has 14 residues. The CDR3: CASRAGGPPDTQYF. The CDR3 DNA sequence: TGTGCCAGCAGGGCGGGAGGGCCGCCAGATACGCAGTATTTT.

The CDR3 nucleotides read TGTGCCAGCAGTTTATGGGCCCCCGCGGCCCAGTACTTC. It specifies CASSLWAPAAQYF. This chain uses TRBV28 with TRBJ2-5; D unclear. V was pared by 0 bases and J by 9 bases, with 11 bases between. Germline V CDR1 and CDR2: MDHEN, SYDVKM. The CDR3 contains 13 residues.

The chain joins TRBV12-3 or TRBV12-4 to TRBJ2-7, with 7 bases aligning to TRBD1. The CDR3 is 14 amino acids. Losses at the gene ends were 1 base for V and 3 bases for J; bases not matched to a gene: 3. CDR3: CASSLEDRHYEQYF. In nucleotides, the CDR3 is TGTGCCAGCAGTTTAGAGGACAGGCACTACGAGCAGTACTTC.

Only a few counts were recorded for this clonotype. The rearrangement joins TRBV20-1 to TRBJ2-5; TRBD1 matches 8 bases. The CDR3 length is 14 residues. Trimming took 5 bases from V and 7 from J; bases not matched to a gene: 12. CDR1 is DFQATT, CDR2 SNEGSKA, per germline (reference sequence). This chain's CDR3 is CSAFSTGVSPTQYF. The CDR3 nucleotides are TGCAGTGCTTTCTCGACAGGGGTGTCACCGACCCAGTACTTC.

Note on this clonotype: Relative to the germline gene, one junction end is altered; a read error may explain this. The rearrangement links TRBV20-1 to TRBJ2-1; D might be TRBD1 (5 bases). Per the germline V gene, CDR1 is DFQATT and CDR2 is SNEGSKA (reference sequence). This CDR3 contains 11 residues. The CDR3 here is CSARGHDEQFF. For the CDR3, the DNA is TGCAGTGCAAGAGGACACGATGAGCAGTTCTTC.

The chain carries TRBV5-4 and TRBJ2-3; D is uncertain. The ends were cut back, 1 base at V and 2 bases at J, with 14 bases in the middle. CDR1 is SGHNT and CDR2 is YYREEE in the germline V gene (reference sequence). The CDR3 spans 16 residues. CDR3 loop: CASSLPDGPATDTQYF. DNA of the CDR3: TGTGCCAGCAGCTTGCCGGACGGTCCGGCCACAGATACGCAGTATTTT.

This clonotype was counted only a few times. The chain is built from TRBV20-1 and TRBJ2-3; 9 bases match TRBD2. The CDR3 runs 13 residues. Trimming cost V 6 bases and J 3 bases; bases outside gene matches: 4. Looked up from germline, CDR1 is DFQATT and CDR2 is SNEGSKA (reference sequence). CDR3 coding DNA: TGCAGTGCCCTTAGCGGGAGAACAGATACGCAGTATTTT. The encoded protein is CSALSGRTDTQYF.

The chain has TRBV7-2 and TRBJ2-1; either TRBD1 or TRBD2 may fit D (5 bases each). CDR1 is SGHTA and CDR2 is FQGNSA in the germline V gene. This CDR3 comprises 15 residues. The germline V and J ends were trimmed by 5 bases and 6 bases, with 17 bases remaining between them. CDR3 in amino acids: CASSGGQGSFNEQFF. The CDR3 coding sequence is TGTGCCAGCAGCGGAGGTCAGGGTTCTTTCAATGAGCAGTTCTTC.

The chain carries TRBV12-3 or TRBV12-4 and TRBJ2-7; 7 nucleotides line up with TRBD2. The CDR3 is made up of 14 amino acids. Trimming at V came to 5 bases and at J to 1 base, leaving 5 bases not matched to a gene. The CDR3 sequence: CASSTRELSYEQYF. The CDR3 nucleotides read TGTGCCAGCAGTACGCGGGAGCTGTCCTACGAGCAGTACTTC.

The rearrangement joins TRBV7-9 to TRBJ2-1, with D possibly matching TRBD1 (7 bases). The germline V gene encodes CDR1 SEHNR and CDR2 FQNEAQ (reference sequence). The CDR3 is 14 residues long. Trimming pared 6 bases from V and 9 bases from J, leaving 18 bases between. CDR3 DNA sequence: TGTGCCAGCAGTTCCCCGACAGGGAGGCCTGAGCAGTTCTTC. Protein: CASSSPTGRPEQFF.

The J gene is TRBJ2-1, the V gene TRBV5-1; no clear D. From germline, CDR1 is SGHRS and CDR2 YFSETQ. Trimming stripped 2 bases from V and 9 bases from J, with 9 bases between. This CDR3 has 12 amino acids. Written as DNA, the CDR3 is TGCGCCAGCAGCTTCTCGAGGTCTGAGCAGTTCTTC. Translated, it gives CASSFSRSEQFF.

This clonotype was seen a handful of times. The CDR3 nucleotides are TGTGCCAGCAGTTTATGGGGGACAGGGGACTATGGCTACACCTTC. Protein sequence: CASSLWGTGDYGYTF. The genes are TRBV28 and TRBJ1-2; 10 nucleotides match TRBD1. The CDR3 runs 15 residues. The trim removed 0 bases at V and 3 bases at J, leaving 1 base unmatched. Germline V CDR1 and CDR2: MDHEN, SYDVKM.

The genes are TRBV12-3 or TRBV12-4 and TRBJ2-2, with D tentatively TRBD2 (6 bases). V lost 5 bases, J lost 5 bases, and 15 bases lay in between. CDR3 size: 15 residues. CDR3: CASSRGSGITGELFF. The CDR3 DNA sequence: TGTGCCAGCAGTCGTGGTAGCGGAATTACCGGGGAGCTGTTTTTT.

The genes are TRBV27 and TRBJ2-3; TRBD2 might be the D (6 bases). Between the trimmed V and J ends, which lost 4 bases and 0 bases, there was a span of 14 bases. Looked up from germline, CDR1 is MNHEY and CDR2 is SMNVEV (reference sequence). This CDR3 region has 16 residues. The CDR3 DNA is TGTGCCAGCAGTTCCCATCCGGGAGCTAGCACAGATACGCAGTATTTT. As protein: CASSSHPGASTDTQYF.

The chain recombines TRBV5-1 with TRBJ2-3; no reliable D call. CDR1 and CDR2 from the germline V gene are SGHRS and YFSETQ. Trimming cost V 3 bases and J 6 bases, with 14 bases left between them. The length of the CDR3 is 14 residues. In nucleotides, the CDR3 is TGCGCCAGCAGCTATGATGACTTCTCCGATACGCAGTATTTT. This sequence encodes CASSYDDFSDTQYF.

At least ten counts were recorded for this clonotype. The CDR3 is CASSSGNTIYF. The DNA of the CDR3 is TGTGCCAGCAGCTCTGGAAACACCATATATTTT. The V gene is TRBV5-6, the J gene TRBJ1-3, with D unclear. In germline, CDR1 is SGHDT, CDR2 YYEEEE. V lost 3 bases and J 2 bases, leaving 0 bases between the germline ends. The CDR3 is made up of 11 amino acids.